The 17 T cell receptor beta chains below all came from one sample that was sequenced in a study of shared clonotypes between healthy human individuals. As defined, naive CD8 cells were CD45RO-negative and positively selected for CCR7, with terminally differentiated effector memory CD45RA+ cells excluded. Sequencing was performed with immunoSEQ multiplex PCR; in TCRdb, only in-frame clones are kept and a portion is missing. Of about 2.1 million clones listed, around 95% are singletons. The sample comprised naive CD8+ T cells from PBMCs. The receptors stem from a man younger than 35 in good health. Some clones in this sample may be carry-over from other donors' samples.

The chain uses TRBV7-9 and TRBJ2-7; D perhaps matches TRBD1 (7 bases). Trimming took off 5 bases at V and 6 bases at J, with 20 bases between the two ends. CDR1 is SEHNR, CDR2 FQNEAQ, per germline (reference sequence). CDR3 length: 15 residues. The CDR3 DNA reads as TGTGCCAGCAGCCTTATAGGGGGGACAGCATTCGAGCAGTACTTC. As protein: CASSLIGGTAFEQYF.

J is TRBJ2-3 and V is TRBV27; either TRBD1 or TRBD2 may supply D (5 bases each). V lost 6 bases, J lost 2 bases, and 12 bases lay in between. The CDR3 runs to 14 residues. The germline CDR1 and CDR2 sequences are MNHEY and SMNVEV (reference sequence). CDR3 residues: CASRILGATDTQYF. The CDR3 DNA follows: TGTGCCAGCAGGATTCTCGGGGCCACAGATACGCAGTATTTT.

Regarding this clone: The sample has other DNA sequences that encode this CDR3 too. The chain uses TRBV28 and TRBJ2-1; TRBD1 aligns across 8 bases. There are 14 residues in the CDR3. With 4 bases clipped from V and 7 bases from J, the junction kept 6 bases outside the gene matches. Looked up from germline, CDR1 is MDHEN and CDR2 is SYDVKM. The chain's CDR3 is CASSSGTGINEQFF. The DNA for the CDR3 is TGTGCCAGCAGTTCCGGGACAGGCATAAATGAGCAGTTCTTC.

The chain couples TRBV27 to TRBJ2-3, with TRBD2 identical over 10 bases. Germline CDR1 reads MNHEY; CDR2 reads SMNVEV (reference sequence). Trimming at V came to 6 bases and at J to 1 base, leaving 10 bases not matched to a gene. CDR3 size: 17 residues. The DNA for the CDR3 is TGTGCCAGCAGCCGGCCGGGAGGGACTAGCGGCACAGATACGCAGTATTTT. Translation gives CASSRPGGTSGTDTQYF.

The genes are TRBV7-3 and TRBJ2-3; D might be TRBD1 or TRBD2, each matching 5 bases. The V gene lost 2 bases and the J gene lost 0 bases, with 9 bases spanning the gap. There are 15 residues in the CDR3. Germline assignment: CDR1 SGHTA and CDR2 FQGTGA. The CDR3 reads CASSLGTTSTDTQYF. CDR3 nucleotides: TGTGCCAGCAGCTTAGGGACCACTAGCACAGATACGCAGTATTTT.

Details on this clone: Other DNA sequences from this sample encode an identical CDR3 as well. The V and J genes are TRBV27 and TRBJ1-4, with a possible D match to TRBD1 (5 bases). V was pared by 2 bases and J by 8 bases, with 12 bases between. The germline V gene has CDR1 MNHEY and CDR2 SMNVEV (reference sequence). The CDR3 extends over 14 amino acids. The CDR3 coding sequence is TGTGCCAGCAGTTTACTAGGGGTAGGGGAAAAACTGTTTTTT. The encoded protein is CASSLLGVGEKLFF.

V and J are TRBV4-3 and TRBJ2-5; D tentatively reads TRBD1 or TRBD2 (5 bases each). The germline CDR1 and CDR2 sequences are LGHNA and YSLEER. This CDR3 contains 17 residues. V was clipped by 0 bases and J by 0 bases, with 14 bases between them. CDR3 loop: CASSQDSQGEYQETQYF. In DNA form, the CDR3 reads TGCGCCAGCAGCCAAGATTCCCAGGGAGAGTACCAAGAGACCCAGTACTTC.

CDR3 sequence: CASSLARLSSGNTIYF. The CDR3 DNA is TGTGCCAGCAGCTTAGCGAGGTTGAGCTCTGGAAACACCATATATTTT. This chain connects TRBV7-9 to TRBJ1-3; D gene ambiguous. Germline CDR1 is SEHNR and CDR2 is FQNEAQ (reference sequence). The CDR3 extends over 16 amino acids. Trimming removed 0 bases at V and 0 bases at J, with 9 bases between.

The chain employs TRBV11-2 and TRBJ1-2, with no clear D. V lost 2 bases, J lost 7 bases, and 8 bases lay in between. Per the germline V gene, CDR1 is SGHAT and CDR2 is FQNNGV. The CDR3 loop spans 12 amino acids. For the CDR3, the DNA is TGTGCCAGCAGCTTAACCGGGTTTGGCTACACCTTC. It codes for CASSLTGFGYTF.

The chain is built from TRBV28 and TRBJ2-7; D assignment may be TRBD1 or TRBD2 (5 bases each). Germline V gene lookup returns CDR1 MDHEN and CDR2 SYDVKM. The CDR3 spans 12 residues. The V end was cut by 8 bases, the J end by 4 bases, with 12 bases between. The CDR3 DNA follows: TGTGCCAGCGGGGATGGGGGATACGAGCAGTACTTC. Translating gives CASGDGGYEQYF.

This chain links TRBV2 with TRBJ2-7; D gene ambiguous. V lost 2 bases and J 1 base, leaving 12 bases between the germline ends. CDR1 is SNHLY and CDR2 is FYNNEI in the germline V gene. CDR3 length equals 15 residues. This CDR3 reads CASSERTHVSYEQYF. As DNA, the CDR3 is TGTGCCAGCAGTGAACGGACGCACGTGTCCTACGAGCAGTACTTC.

This chain joins TRBV11-2 and TRBJ2-3; the D gene is possibly TRBD2 (5 bases). CDR3 length: 14 amino acids. CDR1 is SGHAT, CDR2 FQNNGV, per germline. V was clipped by 6 bases and J by 4 bases, with 14 bases between them. This chain's CDR3 is CASRRELGPDTQYF. The CDR3, as DNA: TGTGCCAGCAGGAGGGAATTGGGCCCAGATACGCAGTATTTT. Based on the CDR3 plus reference TRBV11-2 and TRBJ2-3, the full variable domain is EAGVAQSPRYKIIEKRQSVAFWCNPISGHATLYWYQQILGQGPKLLIQFQNNGVVDDSQLPKDRFSAERLKGVDSTLKIQPAKLEDSAVYLCASRRELGPDTQYFGPGTRLTVL.

DNA for the CDR3: TGTGCCAGCAGCCCGGGTAGCGGGGCCTACAATGAGCAGTTCTTC. This translates into CASSPGSGAYNEQFF. This chain connects TRBV9 to TRBJ2-1; 8 positions agree with TRBD2. The V and J ends lost 4 bases and 2 bases, in that order; junction bases with no gene match: 5. The germline CDR1 and CDR2 sequences are SGDLS and YYNGEE. This CDR3 is built from 15 residues.

The chain employs TRBV6-1 and TRBJ1-3; D not certain. This CDR3 spans 18 amino acids. The V end lost 3 bases, the J end lost 0 bases, and 18 bases lay between the germline ends. Germline V gene sequence: CDR1 MNHNS, CDR2 SASEGT. The CDR3 sequence: CASSERFLGRISGNTIYF. The DNA of the CDR3 is TGTGCCAGCAGTGAGAGATTCTTAGGACGGATCTCTGGAAACACCATATATTTT.

V is TRBV9 and J is TRBJ1-1; TRBD1 is a possible D gene (5 bases). CDR1 and CDR2 from the germline V gene are SGDLS and YYNGEE. Trimming removed 4 bases at V and 4 bases at J, with 17 bases between. The CDR3 runs 15 residues. The CDR3, as DNA: TGTGCCAGCAGCCCCCAGACGGGGCTGGGCACTGAAGCTTTCTTT. Its protein product is CASSPQTGLGTEAFF.

The chain is built from TRBV6-5 and TRBJ1-1, with TRBD1 identical over 7 bases. V dropped 6 bases and J dropped 0; count of bases not matched to a gene: 7. Germline assignment: CDR1 MNHEY and CDR2 SVGAGI. The CDR3 consists of 15 residues. CDR3 DNA: TGTGCCAGCAGCCCAAGGACAGGAATGAACACTGAAGCTTTCTTT. As protein: CASSPRTGMNTEAFF.

The V gene is TRBV15, the J gene TRBJ2-7; TRBD1 aligns across 9 bases. Germline CDR1 LNHNV, CDR2 YYDKDF (reference sequence). The CDR3 loop spans 14 amino acids. After removal of 3 bases from V and 2 bases from J, the junction contained 2 bases not matched to a gene. CDR3 region: CATSSWTGAYEQYF. Written as DNA, the CDR3 is TGTGCCACCAGCAGCTGGACAGGGGCCTACGAGCAGTACTTC.